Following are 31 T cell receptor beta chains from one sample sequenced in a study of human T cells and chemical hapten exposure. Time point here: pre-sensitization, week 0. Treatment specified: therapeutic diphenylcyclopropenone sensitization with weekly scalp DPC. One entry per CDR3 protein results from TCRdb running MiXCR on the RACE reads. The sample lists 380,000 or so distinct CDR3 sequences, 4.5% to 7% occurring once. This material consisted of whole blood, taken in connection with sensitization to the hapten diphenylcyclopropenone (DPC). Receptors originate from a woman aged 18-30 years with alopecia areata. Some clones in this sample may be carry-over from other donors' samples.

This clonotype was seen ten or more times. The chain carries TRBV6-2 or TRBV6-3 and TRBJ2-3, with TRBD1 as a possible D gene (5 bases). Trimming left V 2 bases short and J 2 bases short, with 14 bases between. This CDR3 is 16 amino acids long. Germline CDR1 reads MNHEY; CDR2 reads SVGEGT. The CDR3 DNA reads TGTGCCAGCAGTTACGCCAGCCGGACAACCACAGATACGCAGTATTTT. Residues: CASSYASRTTTDTQYF.

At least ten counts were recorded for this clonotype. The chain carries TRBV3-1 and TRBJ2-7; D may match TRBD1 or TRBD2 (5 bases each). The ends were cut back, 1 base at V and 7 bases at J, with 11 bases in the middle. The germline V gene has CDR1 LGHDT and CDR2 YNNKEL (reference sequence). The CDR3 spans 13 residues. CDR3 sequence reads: CASSQGGALEQYF. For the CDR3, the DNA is TGTGCCAGCAGCCAAGGAGGGGCCCTAGAGCAGTACTTC.

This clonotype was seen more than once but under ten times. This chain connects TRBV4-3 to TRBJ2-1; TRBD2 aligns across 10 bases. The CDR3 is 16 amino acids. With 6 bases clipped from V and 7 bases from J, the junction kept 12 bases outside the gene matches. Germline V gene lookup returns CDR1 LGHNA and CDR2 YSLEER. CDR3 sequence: CASSGILAGASNEQFF. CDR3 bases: TGCGCCAGCAGTGGGATCCTAGCGGGGGCTTCGAATGAGCAGTTCTTC.

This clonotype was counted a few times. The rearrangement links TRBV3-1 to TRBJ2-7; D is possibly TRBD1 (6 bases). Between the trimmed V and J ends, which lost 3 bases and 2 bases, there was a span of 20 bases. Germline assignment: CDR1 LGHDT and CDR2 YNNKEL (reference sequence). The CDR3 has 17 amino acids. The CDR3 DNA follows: TGTGCCAGCAGCCAGGGTTTACCGGGACACCGAGCCTACGAGCAGTACTTC. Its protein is CASSQGLPGHRAYEQYF.

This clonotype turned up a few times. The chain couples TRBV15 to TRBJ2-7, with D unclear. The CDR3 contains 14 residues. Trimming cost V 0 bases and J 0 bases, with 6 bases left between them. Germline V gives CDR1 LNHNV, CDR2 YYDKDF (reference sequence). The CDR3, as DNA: TGTGCCACCAGCAGAGATCGGGTCTCCTACGAGCAGTACTTC. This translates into CATSRDRVSYEQYF.

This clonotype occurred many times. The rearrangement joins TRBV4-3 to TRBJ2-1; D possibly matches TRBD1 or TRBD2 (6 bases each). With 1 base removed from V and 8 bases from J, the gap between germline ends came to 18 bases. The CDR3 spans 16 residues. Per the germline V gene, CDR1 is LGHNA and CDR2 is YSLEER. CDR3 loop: CASSQAGAGSVDEQFF. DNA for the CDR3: TGCGCCAGCAGCCAAGCGGGGGCGGGCTCAGTAGATGAGCAGTTCTTC.

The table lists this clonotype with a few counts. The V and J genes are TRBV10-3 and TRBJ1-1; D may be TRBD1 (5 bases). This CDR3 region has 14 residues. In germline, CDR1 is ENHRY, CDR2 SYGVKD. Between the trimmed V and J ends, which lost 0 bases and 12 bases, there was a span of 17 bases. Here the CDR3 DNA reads TGTGCCATCAGTGAGTCGGAGGGACCCACACTGTCTTTCTTT. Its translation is CAISESEGPTLSFF.

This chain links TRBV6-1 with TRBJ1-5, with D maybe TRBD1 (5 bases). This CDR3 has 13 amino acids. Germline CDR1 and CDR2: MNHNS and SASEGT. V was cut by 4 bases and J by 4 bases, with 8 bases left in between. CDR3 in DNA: TGTGCCAGCAGTGTACAGGAGAATCAGCCCCAGCATTTT. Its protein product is CASSVQENQPQHF.

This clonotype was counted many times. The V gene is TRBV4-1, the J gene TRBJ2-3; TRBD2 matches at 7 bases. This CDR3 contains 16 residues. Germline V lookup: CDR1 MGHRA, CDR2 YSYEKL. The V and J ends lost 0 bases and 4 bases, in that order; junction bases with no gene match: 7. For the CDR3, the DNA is TGCGCCAGCAGCCAAGATTGGCGGGGGACCGCAGATACGCAGTATTTT. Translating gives CASSQDWRGTADTQYF.

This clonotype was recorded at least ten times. The DNA of the CDR3 is TGTGCCAGCAGCTTAGAGAGGGGGCTGGCCCTCCACTTT. This gives the protein CASSLERGLALHF. The rearrangement uses TRBV7-6 and TRBJ1-6; TRBD1 aligns across 7 bases. Trimming cost V 1 base and J 14 bases; bases outside gene matches: 5. The CDR3 has 13 amino acids. Germline CDR1 reads SGHVS; CDR2 reads FNYEAQ. The complete variable domain, with remaining parts taken from reference TRBV7-6 and TRBJ1-6, reads GAGVSQSPRYKVTKRGQDVALRCDPISGHVSLYWYRQALGQGPEFLTYFNYEAQQDKSGLPNDRFSAERPEGSISTLTIQRTEQRDSAMYRCASSLERGLALHFGNGTRLTVT.

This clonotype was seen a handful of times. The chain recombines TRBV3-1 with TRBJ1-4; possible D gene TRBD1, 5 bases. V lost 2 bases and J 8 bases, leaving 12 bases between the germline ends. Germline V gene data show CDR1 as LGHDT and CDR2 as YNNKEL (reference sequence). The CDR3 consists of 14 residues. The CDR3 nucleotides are TGTGCCAGCAGCCAACCAGGGCGGGGGGAAAAACTGTTTTTT. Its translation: CASSQPGRGEKLFF.

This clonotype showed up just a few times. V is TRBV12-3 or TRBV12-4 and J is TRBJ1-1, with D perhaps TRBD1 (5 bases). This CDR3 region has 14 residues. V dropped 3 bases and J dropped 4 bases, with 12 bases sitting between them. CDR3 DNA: TGTGCCAGCAGTTTGAAGGGGCCCTCCACTGAAGCTTTCTTT. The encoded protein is CASSLKGPSTEAFF.

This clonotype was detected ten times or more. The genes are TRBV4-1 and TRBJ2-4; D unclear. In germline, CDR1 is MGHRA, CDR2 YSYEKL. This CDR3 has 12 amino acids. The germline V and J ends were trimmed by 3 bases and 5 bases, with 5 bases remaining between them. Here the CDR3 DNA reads TGCGCCAGCAGCCATAAACAAAACATTCAGTACTTC. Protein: CASSHKQNIQYF.

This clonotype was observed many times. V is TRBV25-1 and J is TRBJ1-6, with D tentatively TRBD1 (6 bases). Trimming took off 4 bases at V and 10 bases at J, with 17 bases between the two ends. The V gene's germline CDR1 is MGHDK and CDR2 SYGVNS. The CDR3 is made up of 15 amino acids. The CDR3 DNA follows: TGTGCCAGCAGTGGACACAGGGATGGCAACTCACCCCTCCACTTT. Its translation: CASSGHRDGNSPLHF.

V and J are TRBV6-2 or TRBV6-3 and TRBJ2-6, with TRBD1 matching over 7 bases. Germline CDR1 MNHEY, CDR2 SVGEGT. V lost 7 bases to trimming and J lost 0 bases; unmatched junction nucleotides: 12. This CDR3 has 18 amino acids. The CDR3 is CASTLGDRLYSGANVLTF. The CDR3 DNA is TGTGCCAGCACCTTGGGGGACAGATTATACTCTGGGGCCAACGTCCTGACTTTC.

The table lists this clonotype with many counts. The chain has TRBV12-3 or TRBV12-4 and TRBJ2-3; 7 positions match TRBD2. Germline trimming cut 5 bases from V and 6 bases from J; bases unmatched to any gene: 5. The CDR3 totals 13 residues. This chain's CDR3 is CASSPGGRDTQYF. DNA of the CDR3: TGTGCCAGCAGTCCGGGGGGACGGGATACGCAGTATTTT.

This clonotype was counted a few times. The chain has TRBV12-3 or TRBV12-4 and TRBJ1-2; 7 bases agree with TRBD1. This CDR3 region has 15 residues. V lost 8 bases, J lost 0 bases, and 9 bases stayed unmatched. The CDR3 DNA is TGTGCCAGCTTACAGGGGCCGGAGACTAACTATGGCTACACCTTC. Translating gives CASLQGPETNYGYTF.

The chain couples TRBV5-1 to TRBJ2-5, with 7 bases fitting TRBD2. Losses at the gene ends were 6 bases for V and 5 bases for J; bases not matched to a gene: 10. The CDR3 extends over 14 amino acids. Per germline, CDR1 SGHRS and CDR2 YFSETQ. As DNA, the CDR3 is TGCGCCAGCACCTTTTCGGGGGGAGCGGAGACCCAGTACTTC. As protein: CASTFSGGAETQYF.

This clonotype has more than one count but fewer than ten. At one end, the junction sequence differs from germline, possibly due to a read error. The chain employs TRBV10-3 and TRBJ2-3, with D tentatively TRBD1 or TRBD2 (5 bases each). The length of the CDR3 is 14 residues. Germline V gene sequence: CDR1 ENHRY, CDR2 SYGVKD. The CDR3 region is CAISGTPVPDTQYF. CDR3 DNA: TGTGCCATCAGCGGGACCCCGGTGCCAGATACGCAATATTTT.

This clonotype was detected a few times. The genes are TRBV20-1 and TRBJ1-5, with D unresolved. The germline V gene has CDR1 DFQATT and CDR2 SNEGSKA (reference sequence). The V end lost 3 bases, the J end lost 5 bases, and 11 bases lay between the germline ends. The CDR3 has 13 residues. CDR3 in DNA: TGCAGTGCTAGCGTACTGATGCATCAGCCCCAGCATTTT. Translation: CSASVLMHQPQHF.

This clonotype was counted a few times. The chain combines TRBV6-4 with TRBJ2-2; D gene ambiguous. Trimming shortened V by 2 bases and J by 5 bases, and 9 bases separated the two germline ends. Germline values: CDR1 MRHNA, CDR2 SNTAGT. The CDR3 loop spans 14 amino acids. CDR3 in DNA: TGTGCCAGCAGTGACCGACCCGAAACCGGGGAGCTGTTTTTT. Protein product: CASSDRPETGELFF.

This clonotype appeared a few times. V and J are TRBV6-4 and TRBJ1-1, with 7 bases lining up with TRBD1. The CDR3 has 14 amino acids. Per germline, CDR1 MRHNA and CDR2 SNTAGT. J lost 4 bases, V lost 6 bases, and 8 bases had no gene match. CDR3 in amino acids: CASRVQTGSTEAFF. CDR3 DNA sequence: TGTGCCAGCAGGGTACAGACAGGGTCCACTGAAGCTTTCTTT.

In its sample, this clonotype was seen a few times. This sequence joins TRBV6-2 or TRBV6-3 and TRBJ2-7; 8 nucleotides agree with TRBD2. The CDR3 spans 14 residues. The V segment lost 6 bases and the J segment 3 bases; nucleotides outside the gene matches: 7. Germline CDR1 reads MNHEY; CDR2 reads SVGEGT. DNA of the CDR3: TGTGCCAGCAGCGCCCCGCGGGGGGTCTACGAGCAGTACTTC. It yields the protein CASSAPRGVYEQYF.

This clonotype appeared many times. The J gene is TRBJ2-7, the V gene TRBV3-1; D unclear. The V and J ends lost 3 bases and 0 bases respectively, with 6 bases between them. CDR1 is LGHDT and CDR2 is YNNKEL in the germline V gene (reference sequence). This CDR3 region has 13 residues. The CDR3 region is CASSQVSSYEQYF. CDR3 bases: TGTGCCAGCAGCCAGGTCAGCTCCTACGAGCAGTACTTC.

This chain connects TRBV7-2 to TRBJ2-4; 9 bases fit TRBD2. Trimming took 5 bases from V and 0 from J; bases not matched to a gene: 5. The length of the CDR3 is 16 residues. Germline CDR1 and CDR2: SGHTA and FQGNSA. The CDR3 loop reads CASSPSGGLAKNIQYF. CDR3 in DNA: TGTGCCAGCAGCCCAAGCGGGGGGTTAGCCAAAAACATTCAGTACTTC. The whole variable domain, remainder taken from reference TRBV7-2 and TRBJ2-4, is GAGVSQSPSNKVTEKGKDVELRCDPISGHTALYWYRQSLGQGLEFLIYFQGNSAPDKSGLPSDRFSAERTGGSVSTLTIQRTQQEDSAVYLCASSPSGGLAKNIQYFGAGTRLSVL.

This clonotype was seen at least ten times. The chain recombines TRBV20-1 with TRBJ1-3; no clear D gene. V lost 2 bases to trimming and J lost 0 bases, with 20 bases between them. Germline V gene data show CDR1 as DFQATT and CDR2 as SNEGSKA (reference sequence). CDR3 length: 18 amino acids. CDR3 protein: CSARHPPTKELSGNTIYF. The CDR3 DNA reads TGCAGTGCTAGACATCCCCCGACAAAGGAGCTCTCTGGAAACACCATATATTTT.

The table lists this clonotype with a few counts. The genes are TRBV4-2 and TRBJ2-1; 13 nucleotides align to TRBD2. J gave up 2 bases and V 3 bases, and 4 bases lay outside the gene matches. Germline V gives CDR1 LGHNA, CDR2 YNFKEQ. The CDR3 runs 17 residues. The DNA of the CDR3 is TGTGCCAGCAGCCATCAACTAGCGGGGGGGCCCTACAATGAGCAGTTCTTC. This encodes CASSHQLAGGPYNEQFF.

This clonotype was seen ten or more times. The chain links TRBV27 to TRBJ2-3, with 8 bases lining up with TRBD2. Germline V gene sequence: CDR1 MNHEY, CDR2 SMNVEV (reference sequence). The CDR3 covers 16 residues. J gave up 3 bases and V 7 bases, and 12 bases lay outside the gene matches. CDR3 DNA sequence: TGTGCCAGCACCCCCGTGGGCGGGGGGCCGACAGATACGCAGTATTTT. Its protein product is CASTPVGGGPTDTQYF.

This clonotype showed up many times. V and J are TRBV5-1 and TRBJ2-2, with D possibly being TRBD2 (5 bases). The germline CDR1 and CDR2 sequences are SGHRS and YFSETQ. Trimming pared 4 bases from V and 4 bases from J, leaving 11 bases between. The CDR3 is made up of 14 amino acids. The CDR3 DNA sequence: TGCGCCAGCAGCCCGGAGGCACTCACCGGGGAGCTGTTTTTT. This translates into CASSPEALTGELFF.

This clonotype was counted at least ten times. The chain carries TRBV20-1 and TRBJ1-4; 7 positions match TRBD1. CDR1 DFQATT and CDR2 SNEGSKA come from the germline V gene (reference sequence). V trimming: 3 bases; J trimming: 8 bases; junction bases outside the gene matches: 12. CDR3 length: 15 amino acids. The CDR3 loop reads CSARDRQGIGEKLFF. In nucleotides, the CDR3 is TGCAGTGCTAGGGATAGACAGGGAATAGGCGAAAAACTGTTTTTT.

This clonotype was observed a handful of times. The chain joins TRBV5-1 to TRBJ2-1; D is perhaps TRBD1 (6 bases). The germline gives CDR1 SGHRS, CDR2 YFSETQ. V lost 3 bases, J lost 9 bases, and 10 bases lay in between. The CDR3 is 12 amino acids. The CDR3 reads CASSSGQFEQFF. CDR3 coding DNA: TGCGCCAGCAGCTCCGGACAGTTTGAGCAGTTCTTC.